What follows are 16 T cell receptor beta chains derived from one specimen sequenced in a study of early T cells in non-severe SARS-CoV-2 infection. TCRdb recomputed calls from the 5' RACE reads with MiXCR, one row per CDR3 protein. There are tens of thousands of distinct CDR3 sequences in the sample; 4.5% to 5.5% occur only once, and about 9.4% lies in the top ten. Sequenced: whole blood. These receptors were obtained from an adult who was a healthcare worker with PCR-confirmed SARS-CoV-2 infection or an uninfected control (not recorded which).

This clonotype was detected ten times or more. This chain joins TRBV6-6 and TRBJ2-7; D is possibly TRBD2 (6 bases). The germline gives CDR1 MNHNY, CDR2 SVGAGI (reference sequence). Trimming took off 7 bases at V and 0 bases at J, with 13 bases between the two ends. This CDR3 comprises 14 residues. The CDR3 region is CASTILASSYEQYF. CDR3 bases: TGTGCCAGCACCATCCTAGCGTCCTCCTACGAGCAGTACTTC.

This clonotype has a count of ten or more. The V gene is TRBV19, the J gene TRBJ2-1; 7 nucleotides align to TRBD2. Germline V gene sequence: CDR1 LNHDA, CDR2 SQIVND (reference sequence). The CDR3 contains 14 residues. Trimming at V came to 1 base and at J to 4 bases, leaving 1 base not matched to a gene. CDR3: CASSIARGYNEQFF. The CDR3 DNA reads as TGTGCCAGTAGTATAGCGCGGGGGTACAATGAGCAGTTCTTC.

V usage is TRBV3-1 and J usage is TRBJ1-1; 7 bases line up with TRBD1. With 1 base clipped from V and 7 bases from J, the junction kept 9 bases outside the gene matches. The V gene's germline CDR1 is LGHDT and CDR2 YNNKEL (reference sequence). The CDR3 is 15 residues long. Here the CDR3 DNA reads TGTGCCAGCAGCCAAGCGCCGGACAGGAGCAATGAAGCTTTCTTT. This gives the protein CASSQAPDRSNEAFF. The full variable domain, completed using reference TRBV3-1 and TRBJ1-1, is DTAVSQTPKYLVTQMGNDKSIKCEQNLGHDTMYWYKQDSKKFLKIMFSYNNKELIINETVPNRFSPKSPDKAHLNLHINSLELGDSAVYFCASSQAPDRSNEAFFGQGTRLTVV.

The J gene is TRBJ2-1, the V gene TRBV28; D is unclear. Between the trimmed V and J ends, which lost 4 bases and 12 bases, there was a span of 13 bases. The CDR3 is 12 residues long. Germline V gives CDR1 MDHEN, CDR2 SYDVKM. CDR3: CASSSPGQLQFF. The DNA of the CDR3 is TGTGCCAGCAGTTCCCCCGGCCAGCTGCAGTTCTTC.

This clonotype was counted between two and nine times. The chain uses TRBV5-5 and TRBJ2-7; no reliable D call. Trimming took 4 bases from V and 3 from J, leaving 8 bases between them. The germline CDR1 and CDR2 sequences are SGHKS and YYEKEE (reference sequence). The CDR3 is 12 residues long. DNA of the CDR3: TGTGCCAGCAGCACGACTGACTACGAGCAGTACTTC. Translating gives CASSTTDYEQYF. The full variable domain, rest sourced from reference TRBV5-5 and TRBJ2-7, is DAGVTQSPTHLIKTRGQQVTLRCSPISGHKSVSWYQQVLGQGPQFIFQYYEKEERGRGNFPDRFSARQFPNYSSELNVNALLLGDSALYLCASSTTDYEQYFGPGTRLTVT.

This clonotype was counted many times. This chain links TRBV6-4 with TRBJ1-5, with D unclear. V lost 3 bases to trimming and J lost 5 bases, with 11 bases between them. Looked up from germline, CDR1 is MRHNA and CDR2 is SNTAGT. The CDR3 has 14 amino acids. The CDR3 loop reads CASSEGGNDQPQHF. As DNA, the CDR3 is TGTGCCAGCAGTGAGGGAGGGAACGATCAGCCCCAGCATTTT.

This clonotype was detected ten times or more. The junction and the germline gene differ at one end; a read error may be behind it. V usage is TRBV2 and J usage is TRBJ1-2; 10 nucleotides align to TRBD1. The germline V gene encodes CDR1 SNHLY and CDR2 FYNNEI. The CDR3 is 15 amino acids. This chain's CDR3 is CAAGTGASPNHGYTF. The CDR3 DNA follows: TGTGCCGCAGGGACAGGGGCGAGTCCTAACCATGGCTACACCTTC.

This clonotype was recorded many times. The chain employs TRBV9 and TRBJ2-3; no firm D call. CDR3 length: 13 residues. V lost 3 bases, J lost 4 bases, and 9 bases lay in between. In germline, CDR1 is SGDLS, CDR2 YYNGEE. The CDR3, as DNA: TGTGCCAGCAGCGCCCACTTCTCAGATACGCAGTATTTT. This encodes CASSAHFSDTQYF.

In its sample, this clonotype was seen many times. The V call is TRBV29-1, the J call TRBJ2-1; no reliable D call. V gave up 2 bases and J gave up 2 bases, with 16 bases separating them. The V gene's germline CDR1 is SQVTM and CDR2 ANQGSEA. The CDR3 sequence is 16 residues long. The CDR3 protein is CSVEISRKVAYNEQFF. In DNA form, the CDR3 reads TGCAGCGTTGAAATTAGTCGAAAAGTAGCCTACAATGAGCAGTTCTTC.

By proportion, this clonotype is medium-sized. CDR3 DNA: TGTGCCAGCAGTTTAGCGCTCAGGAACGGGGAGCTGTTTTTT. It yields the protein CASSLALRNGELFF. The rearrangement uses TRBV12-3 or TRBV12-4 and TRBJ2-2; no clear D gene. V was pared by 0 bases and J by 7 bases, with 9 bases between. The CDR3 runs to 14 residues.

This clonotype was seen many times. The chain combines TRBV7-2 with TRBJ1-6, with TRBD1 matching over 8 bases. The germline gives CDR1 SGHTA, CDR2 FQGNSA. The CDR3 runs to 17 residues. Trimming cost V 1 base and J 2 bases; bases outside gene matches: 4. CDR3 loop: CASSLDRGVTYNSPLHF. For the CDR3, the DNA is TGTGCCAGCAGCTTAGACAGGGGGGTAACCTATAATTCACCCCTCCACTTT.

Many counts were recorded for this clonotype. The chain uses TRBV5-1 and TRBJ2-7, with TRBD2 identical over 7 bases. Germline loops: CDR1 SGHRS, CDR2 YFSETQ. The CDR3 is 14 residues long. J lost 0 bases, V lost 4 bases, and 4 bases had no gene match. The CDR3 sequence: CASSGSGISYEQYF. The CDR3, as DNA: TGCGCCAGCAGCGGGAGCGGGATCTCCTACGAGCAGTACTTC.

In this sample, this clonotype turned up many times. The chain employs TRBV5-1 and TRBJ2-1; 7 positions agree with TRBD2. This CDR3 spans 17 amino acids. Germline assignment: CDR1 SGHRS and CDR2 YFSETQ. The trim removed 4 bases at V and 7 bases at J, leaving 17 bases unmatched. The CDR3 loop is CASSAGGGAGDRNEQFF. In DNA, the CDR3 is TGCGCCAGCAGCGCGGGCGGAGGTGCGGGAGATAGGAATGAGCAGTTCTTC.

This clonotype was observed a few times. The chain combines TRBV18 with TRBJ1-6; D is uncertain. Trimming cost V 2 bases and J 8 bases, with 7 bases left between them. Germline CDR1 reads KGHSH; CDR2 reads LQKENI. The CDR3 spans 13 residues. The CDR3 loop is CASSPRADSPLHF. As DNA, the CDR3 is TGTGCCAGCTCACCAAGGGCGGATTCACCCCTCCACTTT.

This clonotype was counted ten times or more. The chain is built from TRBV7-2 and TRBJ2-7; possible D gene TRBD1, 6 bases. Germline loops: CDR1 SGHTA, CDR2 FQGNSA. Trimming stripped 2 bases from V and 2 bases from J, with 7 bases between. This CDR3 has 13 amino acids. CDR3 bases: TGTGCCAGCAGCTTAACAGGGCCCTACGAGCAGTACTTC. Its protein is CASSLTGPYEQYF.

This clonotype was detected many times. The V call is TRBV7-8, the J call TRBJ2-3; D not certain. Between the trimmed V and J ends, which lost 6 bases and 2 bases, there was a span of 6 bases. The CDR3 contains 12 residues. Germline-derived CDR1 and CDR2 are SGHVS and FQNEAQ. The CDR3 DNA is TGTGCCAGCAGTACTAACACAGATACGCAGTATTTT. The encoded protein is CASSTNTDTQYF.